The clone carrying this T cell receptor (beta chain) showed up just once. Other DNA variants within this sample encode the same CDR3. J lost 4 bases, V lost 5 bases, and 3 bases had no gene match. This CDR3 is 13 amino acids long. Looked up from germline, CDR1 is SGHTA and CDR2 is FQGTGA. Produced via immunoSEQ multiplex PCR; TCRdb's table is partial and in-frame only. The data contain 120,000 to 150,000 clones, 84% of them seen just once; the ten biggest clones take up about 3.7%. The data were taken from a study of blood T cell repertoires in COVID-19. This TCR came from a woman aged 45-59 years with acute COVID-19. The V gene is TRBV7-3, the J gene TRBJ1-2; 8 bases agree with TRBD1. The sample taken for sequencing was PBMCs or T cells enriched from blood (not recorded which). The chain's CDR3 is CASSLGQGYGYTF. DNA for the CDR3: TGTGCCAGCAGCCTTGGACAGGGCTATGGCTACACCTTC. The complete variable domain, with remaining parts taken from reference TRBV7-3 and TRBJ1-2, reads GAGVSQTPSNKVTEKGKYVELRCDPISGHTALYWYRQSLGQGPEFLIYFQGTGAADDSGLPNDRFFAVRPEGSVSTLKIQRTERGDSAVYLCASSLGQGYGYTFGSGTRLTVV.